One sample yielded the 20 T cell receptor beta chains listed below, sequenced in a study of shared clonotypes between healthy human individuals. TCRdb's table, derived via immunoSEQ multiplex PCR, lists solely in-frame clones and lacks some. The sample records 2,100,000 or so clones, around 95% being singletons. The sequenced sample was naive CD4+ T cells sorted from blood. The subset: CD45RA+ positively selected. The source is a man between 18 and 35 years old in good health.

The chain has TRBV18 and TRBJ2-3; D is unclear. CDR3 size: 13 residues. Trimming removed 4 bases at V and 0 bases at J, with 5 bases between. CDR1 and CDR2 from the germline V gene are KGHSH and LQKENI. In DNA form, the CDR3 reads TGTGCCAGCTCACAAGCTAGCACAGATACGCAGTATTTT. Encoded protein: CASSQASTDTQYF.

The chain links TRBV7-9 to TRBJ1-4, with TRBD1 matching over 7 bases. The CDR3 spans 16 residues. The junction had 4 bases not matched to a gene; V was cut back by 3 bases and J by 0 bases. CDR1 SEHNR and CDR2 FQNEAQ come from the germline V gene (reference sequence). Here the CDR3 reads CASSLGQFATNEKLFF. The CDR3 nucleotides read TGTGCCAGCAGCTTGGGACAGTTTGCAACTAATGAAAAACTGTTTTTT.

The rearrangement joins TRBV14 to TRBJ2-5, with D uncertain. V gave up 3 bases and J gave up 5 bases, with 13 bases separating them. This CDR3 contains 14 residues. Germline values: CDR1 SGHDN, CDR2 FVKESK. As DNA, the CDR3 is TGTGCCAGCAGCCATCGCCTACTACAGGAGACCCAGTACTTC. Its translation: CASSHRLLQETQYF.

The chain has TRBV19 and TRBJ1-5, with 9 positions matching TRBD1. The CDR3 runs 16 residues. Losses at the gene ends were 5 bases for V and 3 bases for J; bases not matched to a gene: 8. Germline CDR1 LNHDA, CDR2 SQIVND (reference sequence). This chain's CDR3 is CASSPSDRGYNQPQHF. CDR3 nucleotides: TGTGCCAGTAGTCCCTCGGACAGGGGTTACAATCAGCCCCAGCATTTT.

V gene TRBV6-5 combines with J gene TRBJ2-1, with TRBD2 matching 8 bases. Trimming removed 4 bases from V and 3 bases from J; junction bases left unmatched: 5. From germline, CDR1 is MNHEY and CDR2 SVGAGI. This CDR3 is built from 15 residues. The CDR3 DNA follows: TGTGCCAGCAGTTCCGGGACTAGTGGCTACAATGAGCAGTTCTTC. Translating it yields CASSSGTSGYNEQFF.

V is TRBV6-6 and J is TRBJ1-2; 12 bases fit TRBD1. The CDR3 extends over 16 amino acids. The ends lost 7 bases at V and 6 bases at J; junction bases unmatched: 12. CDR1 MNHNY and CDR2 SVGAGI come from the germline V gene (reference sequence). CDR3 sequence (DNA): TGTGCCAGCACCCCACGGGACAGGGGGCTTTGGAATGGCTACACCTTC. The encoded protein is CASTPRDRGLWNGYTF.

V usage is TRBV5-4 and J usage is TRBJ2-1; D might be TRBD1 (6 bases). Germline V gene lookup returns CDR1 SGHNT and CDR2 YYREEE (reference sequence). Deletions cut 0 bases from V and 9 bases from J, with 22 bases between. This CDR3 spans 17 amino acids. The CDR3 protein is CASSLAGARASATEQFF. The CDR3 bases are TGTGCCAGCAGCTTGGCAGGGGCCAGGGCCTCTGCCACTGAGCAGTTCTTC.

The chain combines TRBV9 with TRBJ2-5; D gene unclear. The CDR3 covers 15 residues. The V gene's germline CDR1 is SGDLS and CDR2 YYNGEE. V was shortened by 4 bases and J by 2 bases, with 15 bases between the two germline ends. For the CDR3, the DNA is TGTGCCAGCAGCCCCCTAGGCAGCCGACAAGAGACCCAGTACTTC. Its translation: CASSPLGSRQETQYF.

For the CDR3, the DNA is TGCAGTGCTAGATACCGGGATACGCAGTATTTT. Translating gives CSARYRDTQYF. The genes are TRBV20-1 and TRBJ2-3; no firm D call. CDR3 size: 11 residues. V lost 2 bases and J 6 bases, leaving 6 bases between the germline ends. In germline, CDR1 is DFQATT, CDR2 SNEGSKA (reference sequence).

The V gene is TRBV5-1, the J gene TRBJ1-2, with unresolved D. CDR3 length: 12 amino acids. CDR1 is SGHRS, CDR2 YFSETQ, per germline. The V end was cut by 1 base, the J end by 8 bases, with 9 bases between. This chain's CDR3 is CASSLYGEGYTF. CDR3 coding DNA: TGCGCCAGCAGCTTGTATGGGGAAGGCTACACCTTC.

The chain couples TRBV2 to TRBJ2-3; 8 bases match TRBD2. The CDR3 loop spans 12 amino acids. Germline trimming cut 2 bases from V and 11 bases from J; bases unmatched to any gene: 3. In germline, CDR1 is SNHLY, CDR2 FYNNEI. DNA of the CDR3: TGTGCCAGCAGTGAACCAGCGGGGGTGCAGTATTTT. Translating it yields CASSEPAGVQYF.

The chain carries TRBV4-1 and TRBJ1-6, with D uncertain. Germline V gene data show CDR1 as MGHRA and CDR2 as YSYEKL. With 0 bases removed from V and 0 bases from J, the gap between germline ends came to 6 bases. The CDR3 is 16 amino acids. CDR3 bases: TGCGCCAGCAGCCAAGAAGGCGGCTCCTATAATTCACCCCTCCACTTT. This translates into CASSQEGGSYNSPLHF.

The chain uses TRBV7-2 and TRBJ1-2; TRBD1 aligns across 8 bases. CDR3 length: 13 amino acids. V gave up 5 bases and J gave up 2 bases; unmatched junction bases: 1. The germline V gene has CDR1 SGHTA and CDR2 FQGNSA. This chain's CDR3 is CASSRQGNYGYTF. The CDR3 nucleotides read TGTGCCAGCAGCCGACAGGGGAACTATGGCTACACCTTC.

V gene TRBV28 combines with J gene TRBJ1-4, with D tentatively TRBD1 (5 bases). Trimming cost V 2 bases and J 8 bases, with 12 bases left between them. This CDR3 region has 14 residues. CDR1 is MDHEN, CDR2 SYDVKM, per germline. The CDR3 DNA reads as TGTGCCAGCAGTTTAGAGGGGCCGGGGGAAAAACTGTTTTTT. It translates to CASSLEGPGEKLFF.

The CDR3 DNA is TGTGCCTGGAGTGCCCTCAATACTCAAGAGACCCAGTACTTC. Its translation: CAWSALNTQETQYF. V gene TRBV30 combines with J gene TRBJ2-5; D is undetermined. CDR3 size: 14 residues. V shed 1 base and J shed 2 bases, with 11 bases lying between them. Germline CDR1 GTSNPN, CDR2 SVGIG (reference sequence).

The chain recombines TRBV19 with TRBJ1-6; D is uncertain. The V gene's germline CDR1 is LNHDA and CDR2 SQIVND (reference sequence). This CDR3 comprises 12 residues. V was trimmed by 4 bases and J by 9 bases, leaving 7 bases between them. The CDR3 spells CASSREGSPLHF. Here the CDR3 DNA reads TGTGCCAGTAGTAGGGAGGGTTCACCCCTCCACTTT.

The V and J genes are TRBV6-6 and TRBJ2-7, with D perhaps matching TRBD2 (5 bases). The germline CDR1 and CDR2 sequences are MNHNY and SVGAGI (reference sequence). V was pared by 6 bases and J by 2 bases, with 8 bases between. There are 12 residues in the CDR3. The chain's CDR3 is CASRSGAYEQYF. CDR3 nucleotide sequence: TGTGCCAGCAGATCCGGGGCCTACGAGCAGTACTTC.

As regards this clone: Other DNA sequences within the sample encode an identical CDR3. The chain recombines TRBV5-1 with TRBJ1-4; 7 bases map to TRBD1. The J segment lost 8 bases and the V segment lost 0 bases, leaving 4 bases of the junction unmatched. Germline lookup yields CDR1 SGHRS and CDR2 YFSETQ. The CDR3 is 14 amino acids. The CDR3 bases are TGCGCCAGCAGCTTGGGACAGGGTCAGGAAAAACTGTTTTTT. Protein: CASSLGQGQEKLFF.

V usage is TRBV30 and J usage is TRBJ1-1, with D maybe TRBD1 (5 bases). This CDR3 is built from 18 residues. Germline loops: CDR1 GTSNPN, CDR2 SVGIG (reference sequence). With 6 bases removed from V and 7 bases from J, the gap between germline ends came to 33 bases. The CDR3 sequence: CACNRDDVSGGFEGEAFF. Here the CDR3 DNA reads TGTGCCTGCAACCGGGACGACGTTTCTGGCGGGTTTGAGGGTGAAGCTTTCTTT.

The CDR3 spells CASSGRTGDNSPLHF. DNA for the CDR3: TGCGCCAGCAGCGGAAGGACAGGGGATAATTCACCCCTCCACTTT. This rearrangement joins TRBV5-1 to TRBJ1-6; TRBD1 aligns across 9 bases. Germline lookup yields CDR1 SGHRS and CDR2 YFSETQ. The CDR3 has 15 amino acids. V lost 4 bases, J lost 5 bases, and 4 bases stayed unmatched.